This T cell receptor beta chain stems from a study of cytomegalovirus exposure and HLA in healthy donors. The wider study: From donors who were HLA-typed, an early data release held 75 million to 85 million unique TCRs. Overall study results and limits: Cytomegalovirus association was assigned to about 150 TCR beta chains.

As regards this clone: What it binds is not known.

PCR primers comprised 60 Vbeta and 13 Jbeta primers. The table came from immunoSEQ multiplex PCR; TCRdb's copy has only in-frame clones and leaves some out. The sample holds around 140,000 clones, roughly 79% seen once. The length of the CDR3 is 17 residues. The germline V gene encodes CDR1 SGHRS and CDR2 YFSETQ. J was trimmed by 0 bases and V by 5 bases; bases with no gene match: 12. Sequenced material: PBMCs. The receptor was derived from a male donor in good health and CMV-seronegative. This sequence joins TRBV5-1 and TRBJ2-7; 9 nucleotides line up with TRBD1. CDR3 loop: CASSLPWDRDSSYEQYF. The CDR3 bases are TGCGCCAGCAGTCTCCCTTGGGACAGGGACAGCTCCTACGAGCAGTACTTC.